Below are 17 T cell receptor beta chains sequenced from a single sample in a study of blood T cell repertoires in COVID-19. Generated by immunoSEQ multiplex PCR, the TCRdb table keeps only in-frame clones and is missing some. The sample shows some 31,000 clones, roughly nine tenths of them seen only once. Sequenced sample: peripheral blood. These receptors were collected from a man over 45 with active COVID-19.

J is TRBJ1-6 and V is TRBV5-1, with D unresolved. The CDR3 consists of 14 residues. V was shortened by 6 bases and J by 5 bases, with 12 bases between the two germline ends. The germline V gene has CDR1 SGHRS and CDR2 YFSETQ. The CDR3, as DNA: TGCGCCAGCACTCGTACAGTGAATAATTCACCCCTCCACTTT. Protein: CASTRTVNNSPLHF.

This clone showed up just once. The genes are TRBV9 and TRBJ2-5; maybe TRBD2 (5 bases). Trimming left V 0 bases short and J 5 bases short, with 11 bases between. The CDR3 is 14 residues long. In germline, CDR1 is SGDLS, CDR2 YYNGEE. The CDR3 region has the DNA TGTGCCAGCAGCGTAGTGGGAGTAGGGGAGACCCAGTACTTC. Amino acid sequence: CASSVVGVGETQYF.

V is TRBV4-1 and J is TRBJ2-1, with D perhaps matching TRBD2 (5 bases). There are 14 residues in the CDR3. Trimming took 1 base from V and 3 from J, leaving 7 bases between them. Germline loops: CDR1 MGHRA, CDR2 YSYEKL. The CDR3 sequence: CASSQVGLYNEQFF. The CDR3 DNA is TGCGCCAGCAGCCAAGTTGGACTCTACAATGAGCAGTTCTTC.

The V and J genes are TRBV27 and TRBJ2-7; 11 positions agree with TRBD1. This CDR3 has 14 residues. Per the germline V gene, CDR1 is MNHEY and CDR2 is SMNVEV (reference sequence). V shed 3 bases, J shed 5 bases, and the junction held 3 bases outside the gene matches. CDR3 region: CASSLGTGGNEQYF. Written as DNA, the CDR3 is TGTGCCAGCAGTTTGGGGACAGGGGGTAACGAGCAGTACTTC.

The chain recombines TRBV2 with TRBJ2-3; 11 bases map to TRBD2. Germline V gene sequence: CDR1 SNHLY, CDR2 FYNNEI. The CDR3 runs to 14 residues. The J segment lost 8 bases and the V segment lost 4 bases, leaving 5 bases of the junction unmatched. Here the CDR3 DNA reads TGTGCCAGCAGTGGAAGACTAGCGGGGACTACGCAGTATTTT. Encoded protein: CASSGRLAGTTQYF.

This clone was seen more than once but under ten times. V and J are TRBV2 and TRBJ1-5; D is uncertain. The ends were cut back, 7 bases at V and 1 base at J, with 14 bases in the middle. Germline V gene sequence: CDR1 SNHLY, CDR2 FYNNEI. CDR3 length: 15 amino acids. The CDR3 bases are TGTGCCAGCACCGACCATACGGGGAGCAATCAGCCCCAGCATTTT. This encodes CASTDHTGSNQPQHF. The full variable domain, rest sourced from reference TRBV2 and TRBJ1-5, is EPEVTQTPSHQVTQMGQEVILRCVPISNHLYFYWYRQILGQKVEFLVSFYNNEISEKSEIFDDQFSVERPDGSNFTLKIRSTKLEDSAMYFCASTDHTGSNQPQHFGDGTRLSIL.

The DNA of the CDR3 is TGTGCCAGCAGCTTGGTTGGGGGACAGGGGACCGGGGAGCTGTTTTTT. Its protein is CASSLVGGQGTGELFF. This rearrangement joins TRBV5-4 to TRBJ2-2; TRBD1 matches at 10 bases. From germline, CDR1 is SGHNT and CDR2 YYREEE (reference sequence). Trimming took 0 bases from V and 5 from J; bases not matched to a gene: 4. The CDR3 consists of 16 residues.

This chain joins TRBV15 and TRBJ1-2, with D tentatively TRBD1 (5 bases). CDR1 is LNHNV, CDR2 YYDKDF, per germline (reference sequence). The CDR3 totals 16 residues. With 5 bases removed from V and 1 base from J, the gap between germline ends came to 17 bases. The CDR3 loop is CATSPGGARLNYGYTF. The CDR3 region has the DNA TGTGCCACCAGCCCGGGAGGGGCGCGCCTTAACTATGGCTACACCTTC.

CDR3 residues: CASREQGGQSNEQYF. In DNA form, the CDR3 reads TGCGCCAGCAGGGAGCAGGGAGGTCAGTCGAACGAGCAGTACTTC. V is TRBV5-1 and J is TRBJ2-7, with D tentatively TRBD2 (6 bases). The germline V gene encodes CDR1 SGHRS and CDR2 YFSETQ. Trimming shortened V by 5 bases and J by 5 bases, and 20 bases separated the two germline ends. CDR3 size: 15 residues.

This clone was recorded a few times. This chain joins TRBV5-3 and TRBJ2-7; 12 nucleotides align to TRBD2. TRBV5-3 is flagged as an ORF with uncertain function. CDR3 length: 17 residues. Trimming at V came to 3 bases and at J to 5 bases, leaving 12 bases not matched to a gene. Written as DNA, the CDR3 is TGTGCCAGAAGCTCCCCTAGACTAGCGGGAGCCAGAAACGAGCAGTACTTC. Translated, it gives CARSSPRLAGARNEQYF.

In its sample, this clone was seen once. The rearrangement links TRBV6-5 to TRBJ1-5; weak D call: TRBD1 (5 bases). Germline lookup yields CDR1 MNHEY and CDR2 SVGAGI. This CDR3 region has 14 residues. V lost 4 bases and J lost 7, with 14 bases in between. This chain's CDR3 is CASSSQRGGQPQHF. CDR3 coding DNA: TGTGCCAGCAGTTCTCAACGGGGGGGGCAGCCCCAGCATTTT.

V and J are TRBV6-5 and TRBJ2-1, with 8 bases fitting TRBD2. The germline CDR1 and CDR2 sequences are MNHEY and SVGAGI. V shed 0 bases, J shed 6 bases, and the junction held 7 bases outside the gene matches. This CDR3 contains 16 residues. The CDR3 loop reads CASSYSWAGGGNEQFF. DNA for the CDR3: TGTGCCAGCAGTTACTCCTGGGCGGGGGGAGGCAATGAGCAGTTCTTC.

The chain uses TRBV20-1 and TRBJ2-2; D possibly corresponds to TRBD2 (6 bases). CDR1 DFQATT and CDR2 SNEGSKA come from the germline V gene (reference sequence). This CDR3 is 14 amino acids long. With 3 bases removed from V and 6 bases from J, the gap between germline ends came to 14 bases. The CDR3, as DNA: TGCAGTGCTAGTTACGGGACTCTGTCCGGGGAGCTGTTTTTT. Translation: CSASYGTLSGELFF.

This clone has only one observation. This rearrangement joins TRBV3-1 (or the pseudogene TRBV3-2) to TRBJ2-1; 7 bases line up with TRBD2. The CDR3 is 16 residues long. Germline lookup yields CDR1 LGHDT and CDR2 YNNKEL (reference sequence). J was trimmed by 7 bases and V by 3 bases; bases with no gene match: 12. CDR3 sequence reads: CASSHPVPGGGNEQFF. CDR3 bases: TGTGCCAGCAGCCACCCCGTTCCGGGGGGTGGAAATGAGCAGTTCTTC.

This sequence joins TRBV28 and TRBJ1-5, with 9 bases lining up with TRBD1. Germline values: CDR1 MDHEN, CDR2 SYDVKM. CDR3 length: 17 amino acids. J lost 3 bases, V lost 3 bases, and 9 bases had no gene match. The CDR3 is CASSLGQGRGPNQPQHF. CDR3 nucleotides: TGTGCCAGCAGTTTGGGACAGGGTAGGGGTCCCAATCAGCCCCAGCATTTT.

The rearrangement joins TRBV24-1 to TRBJ2-5, with D tentatively TRBD2 (6 bases). CDR3 size: 14 residues. Germline V gene lookup returns CDR1 KGHDR and CDR2 SFDVKD. V lost 2 bases and J 5 bases, leaving 11 bases between the germline ends. CDR3 sequence: CATSDSLAGETQYF. CDR3 DNA sequence: TGTGCCACCAGTGATTCACTAGCCGGGGAGACCCAGTACTTC.

The V call is TRBV19, the J call TRBJ1-3; D might be TRBD1 (5 bases). This CDR3 is 13 amino acids long. Deletions cut 10 bases from V and 0 bases from J, with 10 bases between. CDR1 and CDR2 (germline): LNHDA, SQIVND (reference sequence). CDR3 in amino acids: CATRQSSGNTIYF. CDR3 coding DNA: TGTGCCACCAGACAGAGCTCTGGAAACACCATATATTTT.